This T cell receptor beta chain was retrieved from a study of T cell responses to AZD1222 COVID-19 vaccine. The V gene's germline CDR1 is LNHDA and CDR2 SQIVND (reference sequence). CDR3 length: 15 residues. V dropped 2 bases and J dropped 3 bases, with 13 bases sitting between them. Only in-frame clones appear in the TCRdb table, and some are missing; sequencing was by immunoSEQ multiplex PCR. The table records 200,000 to 250,000 clones, 90% to 95% of them present only once. The input for sequencing was peripheral blood, taken 28 days after the second dose of the MenACWY control vaccine. This chain uses TRBV19 with TRBJ1-2; D is unresolved. This sequence originates from an adult who received the MenACWY meningococcal vaccine as a control. The CDR3 loop reads CASSIWSDVYYGYTF. The DNA for the CDR3 is TGTGCCAGTAGTATATGGTCAGACGTTTACTATGGCTACACCTTC.